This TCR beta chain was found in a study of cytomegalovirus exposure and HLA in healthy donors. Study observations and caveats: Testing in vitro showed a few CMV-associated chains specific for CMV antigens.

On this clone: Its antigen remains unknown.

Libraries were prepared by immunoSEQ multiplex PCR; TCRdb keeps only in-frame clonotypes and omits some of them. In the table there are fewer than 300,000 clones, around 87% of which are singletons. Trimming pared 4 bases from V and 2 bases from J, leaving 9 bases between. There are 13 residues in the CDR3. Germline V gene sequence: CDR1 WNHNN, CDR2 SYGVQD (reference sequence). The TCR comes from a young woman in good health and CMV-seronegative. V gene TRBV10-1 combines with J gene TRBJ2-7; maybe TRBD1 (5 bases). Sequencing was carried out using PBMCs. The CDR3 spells CASSGQGPYEQYF. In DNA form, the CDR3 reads TGCGCCAGCAGTGGCCAGGGTCCCTACGAGCAGTACTTC.